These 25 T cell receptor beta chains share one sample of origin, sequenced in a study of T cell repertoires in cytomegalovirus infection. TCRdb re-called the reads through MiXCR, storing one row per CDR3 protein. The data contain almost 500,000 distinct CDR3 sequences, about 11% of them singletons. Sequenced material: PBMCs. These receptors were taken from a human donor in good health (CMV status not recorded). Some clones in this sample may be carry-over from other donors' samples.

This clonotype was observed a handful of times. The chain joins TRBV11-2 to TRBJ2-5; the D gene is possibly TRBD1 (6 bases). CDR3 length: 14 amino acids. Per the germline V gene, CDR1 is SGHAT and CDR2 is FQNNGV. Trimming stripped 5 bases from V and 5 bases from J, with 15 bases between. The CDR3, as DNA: TGTGCCAGCAGCCCAGAAAGGGGGATGGAGACCCAGTACTTC. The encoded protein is CASSPERGMETQYF.

The CDR3 sequence: CASSPGRAGYEQYF. CDR3 nucleotides: TGTGCCAGCTCACCAGGCAGGGCTGGCTACGAGCAGTACTTC. The chain employs TRBV18 and TRBJ2-7, with a weak D call TRBD1 (5 bases). The CDR3 consists of 14 residues. The V and J ends lost 2 bases and 3 bases respectively, with 11 bases between them. Germline V gene sequence: CDR1 KGHSH, CDR2 LQKENI.

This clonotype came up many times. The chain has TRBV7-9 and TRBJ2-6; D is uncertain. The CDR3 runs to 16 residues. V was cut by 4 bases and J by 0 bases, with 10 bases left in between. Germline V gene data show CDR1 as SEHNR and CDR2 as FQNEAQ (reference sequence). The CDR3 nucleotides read TGTGCCAGCAGCTACAGCCCAAGCTCTGGGGCCAACGTCCTGACTTTC. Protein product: CASSYSPSSGANVLTF.

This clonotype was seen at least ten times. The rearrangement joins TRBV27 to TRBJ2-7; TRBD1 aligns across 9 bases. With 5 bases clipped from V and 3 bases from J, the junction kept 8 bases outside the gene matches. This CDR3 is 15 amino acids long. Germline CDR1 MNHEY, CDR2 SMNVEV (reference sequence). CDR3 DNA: TGTGCCAGCAGTCGGACCAGACAGGGGGACTACGAGCAGTACTTC. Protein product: CASSRTRQGDYEQYF.

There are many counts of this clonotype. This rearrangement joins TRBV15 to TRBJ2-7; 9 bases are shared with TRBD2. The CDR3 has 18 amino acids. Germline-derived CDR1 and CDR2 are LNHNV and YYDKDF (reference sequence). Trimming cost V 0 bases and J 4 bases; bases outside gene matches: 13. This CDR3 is CATSRDRTRTSATYEQYF. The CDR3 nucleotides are TGTGCCACCAGCAGAGACCGGACGAGGACTAGCGCGACTTACGAGCAGTACTTC. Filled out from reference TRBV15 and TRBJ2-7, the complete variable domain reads DAMVIQNPRYQVTQFGKPVTLSCSQTLNHNVMYWYQQKSSQAPKLLFHYYDKDFNNEADTPDNFQSRRPNTSFCFLDIRSPGLGDTAMYLCATSRDRTRTSATYEQYFGPGTRLTVT.

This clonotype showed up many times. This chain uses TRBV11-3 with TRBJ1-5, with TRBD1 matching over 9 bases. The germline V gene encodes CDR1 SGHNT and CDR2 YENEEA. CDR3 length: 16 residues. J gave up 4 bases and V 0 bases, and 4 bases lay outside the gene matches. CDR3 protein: CASSLERDRENQPQHF. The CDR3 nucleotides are TGTGCCAGCAGCTTAGAGAGGGACAGGGAAAATCAGCCCCAGCATTTT. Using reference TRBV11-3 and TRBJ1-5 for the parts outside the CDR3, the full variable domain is EAGVVQSPRYKIIEKKQPVAFWCNPISGHNTLYWYLQNLGQGPELLIRYENEEAVDDSQLPKDRFSAERLKGVDSTLKIQPAELGDSAVYLCASSLERDRENQPQHFGDGTRLSIL.

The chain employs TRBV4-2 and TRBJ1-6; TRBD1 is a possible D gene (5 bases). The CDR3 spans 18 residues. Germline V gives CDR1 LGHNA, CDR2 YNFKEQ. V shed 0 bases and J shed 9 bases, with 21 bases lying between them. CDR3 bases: TGTGCCAGCAGCCAAGATCTCCCAGGGAAGAATGGGGGTTCACCCCTCCACTTT. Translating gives CASSQDLPGKNGGSPLHF.

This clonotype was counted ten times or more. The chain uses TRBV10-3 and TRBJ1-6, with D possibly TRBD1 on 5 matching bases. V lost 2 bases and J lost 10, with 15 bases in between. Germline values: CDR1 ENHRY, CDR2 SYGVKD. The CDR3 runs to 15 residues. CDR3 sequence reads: CAISEGVQGRSPLHF. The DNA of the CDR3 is TGTGCCATCAGTGAGGGAGTCCAGGGAAGGTCACCCCTCCACTTT.

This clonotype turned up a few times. This CDR3 reads CAWSALNTEAFF. The CDR3 nucleotides read TGTGCCTGGAGTGCACTAAACACTGAAGCTTTCTTT. J is TRBJ1-1 and V is TRBV30; D remains ambiguous. V shed 1 base and J shed 2 bases, with 5 bases lying between them. This CDR3 is 12 amino acids long. In germline, CDR1 is GTSNPN, CDR2 SVGIG (reference sequence).

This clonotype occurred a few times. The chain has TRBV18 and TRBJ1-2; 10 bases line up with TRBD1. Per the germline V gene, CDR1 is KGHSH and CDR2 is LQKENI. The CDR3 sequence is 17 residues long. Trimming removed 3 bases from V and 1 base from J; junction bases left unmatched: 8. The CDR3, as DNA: TGTGCCAGCTCACCCACCGGGACAGGGGACATTAACTATGGCTACACCTTC. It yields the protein CASSPTGTGDINYGYTF.

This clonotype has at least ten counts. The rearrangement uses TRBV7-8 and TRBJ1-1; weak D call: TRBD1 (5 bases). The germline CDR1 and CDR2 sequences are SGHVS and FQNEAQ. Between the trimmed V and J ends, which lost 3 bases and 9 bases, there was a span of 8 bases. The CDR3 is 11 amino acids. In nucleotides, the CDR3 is TGTGCCAGCAGCTTGGGGGGGAAAGCTTTCTTT. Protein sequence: CASSLGGKAFF.

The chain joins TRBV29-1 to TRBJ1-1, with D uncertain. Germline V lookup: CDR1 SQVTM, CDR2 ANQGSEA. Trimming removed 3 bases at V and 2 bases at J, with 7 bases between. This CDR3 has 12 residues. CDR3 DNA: TGCAGCGTTGACGGAATAAACACTGAAGCTTTCTTT. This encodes CSVDGINTEAFF.

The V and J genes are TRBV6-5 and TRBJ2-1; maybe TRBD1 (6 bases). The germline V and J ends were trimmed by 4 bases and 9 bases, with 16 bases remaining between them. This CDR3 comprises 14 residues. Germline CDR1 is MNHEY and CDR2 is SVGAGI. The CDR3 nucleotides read TGTGCCAGCAGTTCGGACAGCTCAGTGATTGAGCAGTTCTTC. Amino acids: CASSSDSSVIEQFF.

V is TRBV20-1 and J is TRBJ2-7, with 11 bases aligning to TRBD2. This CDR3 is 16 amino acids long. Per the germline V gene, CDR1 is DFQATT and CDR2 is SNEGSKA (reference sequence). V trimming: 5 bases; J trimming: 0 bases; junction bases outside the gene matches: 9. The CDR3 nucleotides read TGCAGTGCTGCTAGCGGGAGGTACCCCAGCTCCTACGAGCAGTACTTC. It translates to CSAASGRYPSSYEQYF.

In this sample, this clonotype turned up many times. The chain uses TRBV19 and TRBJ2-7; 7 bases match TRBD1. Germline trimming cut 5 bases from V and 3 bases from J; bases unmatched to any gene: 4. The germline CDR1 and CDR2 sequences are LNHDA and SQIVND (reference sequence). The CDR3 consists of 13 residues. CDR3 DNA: TGTGCCAGTAGTCCAACAGGGGACTACGAGCAGTACTTC. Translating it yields CASSPTGDYEQYF.

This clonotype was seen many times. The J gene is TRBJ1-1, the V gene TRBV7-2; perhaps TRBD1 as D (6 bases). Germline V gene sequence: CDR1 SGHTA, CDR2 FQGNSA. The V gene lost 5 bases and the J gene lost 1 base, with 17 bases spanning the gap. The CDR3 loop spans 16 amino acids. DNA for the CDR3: TGTGCCAGCAGCCTGACAGGTTGGGGCTGGAACACTGAAGCTTTCTTT. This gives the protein CASSLTGWGWNTEAFF.

CDR3 region: CSVTGTSGYNEQFF. Written as DNA, the CDR3 is TGCAGCGTTACCGGGACTAGCGGTTACAATGAGCAGTTCTTC. V is TRBV29-1 and J is TRBJ2-1; 11 nucleotides agree with TRBD2. Per germline, CDR1 SQVTM and CDR2 ANQGSEA. The CDR3 has 14 amino acids. With 5 bases clipped from V and 4 bases from J, the junction kept 4 bases outside the gene matches.

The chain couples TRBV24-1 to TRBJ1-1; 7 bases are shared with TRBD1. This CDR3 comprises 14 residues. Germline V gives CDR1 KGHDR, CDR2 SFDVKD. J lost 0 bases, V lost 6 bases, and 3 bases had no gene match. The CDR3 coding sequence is TGTGCCACCAGTCCACAGGGGATGAACACTGAAGCTTTCTTT. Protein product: CATSPQGMNTEAFF.

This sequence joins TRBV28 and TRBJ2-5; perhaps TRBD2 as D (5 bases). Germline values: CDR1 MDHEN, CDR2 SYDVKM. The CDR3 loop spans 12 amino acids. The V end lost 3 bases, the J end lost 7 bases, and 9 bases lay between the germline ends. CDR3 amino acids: CASSFRGRTQYF. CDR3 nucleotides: TGTGCCAGCAGTTTTCGGGGAAGGACCCAGTACTTC.

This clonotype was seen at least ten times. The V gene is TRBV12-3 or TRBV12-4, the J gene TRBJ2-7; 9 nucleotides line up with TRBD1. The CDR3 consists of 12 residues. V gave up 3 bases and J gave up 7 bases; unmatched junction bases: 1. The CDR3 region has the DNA TGTGCCAGCAGTTTTGGACAGGGGGAGCAGTACTTC. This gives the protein CASSFGQGEQYF.

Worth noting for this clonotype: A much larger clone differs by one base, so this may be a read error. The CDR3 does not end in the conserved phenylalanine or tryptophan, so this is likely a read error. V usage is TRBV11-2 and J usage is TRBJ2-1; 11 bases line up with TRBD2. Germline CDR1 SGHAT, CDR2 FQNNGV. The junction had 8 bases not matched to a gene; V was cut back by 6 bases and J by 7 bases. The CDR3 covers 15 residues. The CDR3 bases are TGTGCCAGCAGGTTTAGCGGGGGGGCCAGGAATGAGCAGTTCATC. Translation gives CASRFSGGARNEQFI.

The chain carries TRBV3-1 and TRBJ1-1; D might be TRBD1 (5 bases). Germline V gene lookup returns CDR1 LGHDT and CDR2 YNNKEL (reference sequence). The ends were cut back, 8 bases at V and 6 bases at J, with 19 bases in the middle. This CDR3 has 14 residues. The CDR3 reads CASSTRGGSAEAFF. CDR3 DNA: TGTGCCAGCTCCACCCGGGGGGGTAGCGCTGAAGCTTTCTTT.

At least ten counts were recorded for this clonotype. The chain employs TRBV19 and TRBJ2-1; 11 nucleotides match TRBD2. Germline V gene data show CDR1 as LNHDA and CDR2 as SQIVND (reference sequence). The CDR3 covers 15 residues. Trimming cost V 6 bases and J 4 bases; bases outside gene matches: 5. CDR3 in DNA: TGTGCCAGTAGGAGGACTAGCGGGCCATACAATGAGCAGTTCTTC. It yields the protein CASRRTSGPYNEQFF. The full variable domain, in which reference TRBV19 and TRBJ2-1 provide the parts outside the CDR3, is DGGITQSPKYLFRKEGQNVTLSCEQNLNHDAMYWYRQDPGQGLRLIYYSQIVNDFQKGDIAEGYSVSREKKESFPLTVTSAQKNPTAFYLCASRRTSGPYNEQFFGPGTRLTVL.

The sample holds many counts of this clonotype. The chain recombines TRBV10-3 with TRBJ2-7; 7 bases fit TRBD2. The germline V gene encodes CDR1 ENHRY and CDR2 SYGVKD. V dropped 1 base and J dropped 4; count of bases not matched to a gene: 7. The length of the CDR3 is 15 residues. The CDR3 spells CAISEFDSGQYEQYF. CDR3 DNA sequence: TGTGCCATCAGTGAGTTTGATAGCGGGCAATACGAGCAGTACTTC.

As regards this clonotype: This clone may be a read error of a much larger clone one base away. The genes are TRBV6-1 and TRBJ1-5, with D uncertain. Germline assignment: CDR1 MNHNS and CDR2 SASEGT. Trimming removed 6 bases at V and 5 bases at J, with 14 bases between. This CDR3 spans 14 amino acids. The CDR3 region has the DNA TGTGCCAGCAGGGCCTTTCCGAGAGATCAGCCCCAGCATTTT. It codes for CASRAFPRDQPQHF.